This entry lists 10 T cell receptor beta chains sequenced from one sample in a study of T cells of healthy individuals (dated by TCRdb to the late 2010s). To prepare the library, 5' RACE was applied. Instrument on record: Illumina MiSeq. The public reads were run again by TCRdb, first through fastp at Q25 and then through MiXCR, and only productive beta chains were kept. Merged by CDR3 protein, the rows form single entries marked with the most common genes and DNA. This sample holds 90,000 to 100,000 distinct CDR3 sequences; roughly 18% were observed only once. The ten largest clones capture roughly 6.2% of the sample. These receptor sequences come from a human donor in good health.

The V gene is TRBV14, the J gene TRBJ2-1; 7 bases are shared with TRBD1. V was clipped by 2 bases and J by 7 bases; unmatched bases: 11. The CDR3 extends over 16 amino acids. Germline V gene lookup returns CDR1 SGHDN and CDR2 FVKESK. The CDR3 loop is CASSQPRQGVGNEQFF. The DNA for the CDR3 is TGTGCCAGCAGCCAACCCCGACAGGGTGTTGGAAATGAGCAGTTCTTC.

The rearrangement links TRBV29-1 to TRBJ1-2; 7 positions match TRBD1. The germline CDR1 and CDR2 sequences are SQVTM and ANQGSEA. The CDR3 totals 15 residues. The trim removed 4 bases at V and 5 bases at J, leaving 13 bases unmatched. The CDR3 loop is CSVGSPPGGVYGYTF. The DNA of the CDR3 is TGCAGCGTTGGATCCCCCCCAGGGGGGGTGTATGGCTACACCTTC.

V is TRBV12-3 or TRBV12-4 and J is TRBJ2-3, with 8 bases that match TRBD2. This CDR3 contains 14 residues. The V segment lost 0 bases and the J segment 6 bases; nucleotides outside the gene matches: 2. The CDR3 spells CASSLAGGGDTQYF. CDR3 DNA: TGTGCCAGCAGTTTAGCCGGGGGGGGGGATACGCAGTATTTT.

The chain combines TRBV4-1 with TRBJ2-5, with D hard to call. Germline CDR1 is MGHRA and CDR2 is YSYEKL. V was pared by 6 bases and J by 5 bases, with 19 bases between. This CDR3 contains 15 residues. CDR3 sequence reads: CASSPRTRSRETQYF. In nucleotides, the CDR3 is TGCGCCAGCAGTCCCCGCACCCGATCCCGGGAGACCCAGTACTTC.

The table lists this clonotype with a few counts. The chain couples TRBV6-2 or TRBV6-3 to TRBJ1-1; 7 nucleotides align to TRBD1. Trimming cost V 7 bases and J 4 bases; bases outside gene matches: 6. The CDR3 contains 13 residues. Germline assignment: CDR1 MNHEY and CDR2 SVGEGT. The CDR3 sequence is CASTFTGATEAFF. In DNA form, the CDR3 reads TGTGCCAGCACCTTCACAGGGGCCACTGAAGCTTTCTTT.

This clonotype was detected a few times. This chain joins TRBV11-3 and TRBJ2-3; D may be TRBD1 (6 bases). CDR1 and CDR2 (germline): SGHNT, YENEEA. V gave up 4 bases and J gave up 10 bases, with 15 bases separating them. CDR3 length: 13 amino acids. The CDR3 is CASSSQTGLAQYF. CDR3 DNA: TGTGCCAGCAGCTCCCAGACAGGTTTGGCGCAGTATTTT.

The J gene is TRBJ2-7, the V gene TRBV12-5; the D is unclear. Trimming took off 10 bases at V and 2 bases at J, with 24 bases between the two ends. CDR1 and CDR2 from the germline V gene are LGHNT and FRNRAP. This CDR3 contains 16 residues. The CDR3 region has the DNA TGTGCTACCGGAAGCCGCGAAGGGATTCGGACCTACGAGCAGTACTTC. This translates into CATGSREGIRTYEQYF. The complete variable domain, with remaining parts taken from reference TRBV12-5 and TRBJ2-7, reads DARVTQTPRHKVTEMGQEVTMRCQPILGHNTVFWYRQTMMQGLELLAYFRNRAPLDDSGMPKDRFSAEMPDATLATLKIQPSEPRDSAVYFCATGSREGIRTYEQYFGPGTRLTVT.

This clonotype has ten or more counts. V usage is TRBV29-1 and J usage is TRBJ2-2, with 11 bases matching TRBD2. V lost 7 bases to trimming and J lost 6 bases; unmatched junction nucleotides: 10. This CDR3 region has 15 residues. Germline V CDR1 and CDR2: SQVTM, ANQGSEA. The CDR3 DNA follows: TGCAGCGCTAGATTAGCGGGAGGGCCGTCCGGGGAGCTGTTTTTT. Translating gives CSARLAGGPSGELFF.

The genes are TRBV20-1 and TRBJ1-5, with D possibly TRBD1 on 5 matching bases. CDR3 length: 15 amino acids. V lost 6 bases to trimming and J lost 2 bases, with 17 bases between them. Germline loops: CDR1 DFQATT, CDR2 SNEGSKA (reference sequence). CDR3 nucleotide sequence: TGCAGTGCCGGGGGGGGGACGGCGGGCAATCAGCCCCAGCATTTT. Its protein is CSAGGGTAGNQPQHF.

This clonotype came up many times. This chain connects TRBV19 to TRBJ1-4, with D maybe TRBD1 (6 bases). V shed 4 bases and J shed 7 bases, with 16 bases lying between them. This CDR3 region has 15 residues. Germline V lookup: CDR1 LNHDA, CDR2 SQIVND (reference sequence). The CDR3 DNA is TGTGCCAGTAGTACGCGACAGGCGCCCACTGAAAAACTGTTTTTT. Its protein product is CASSTRQAPTEKLFF. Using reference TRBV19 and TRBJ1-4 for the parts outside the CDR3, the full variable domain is DGGITQSPKYLFRKEGQNVTLSCEQNLNHDAMYWYRQDPGQGLRLIYYSQIVNDFQKGDIAEGYSVSREKKESFPLTVTSAQKNPTAFYLCASSTRQAPTEKLFFGSGTQLSVL.